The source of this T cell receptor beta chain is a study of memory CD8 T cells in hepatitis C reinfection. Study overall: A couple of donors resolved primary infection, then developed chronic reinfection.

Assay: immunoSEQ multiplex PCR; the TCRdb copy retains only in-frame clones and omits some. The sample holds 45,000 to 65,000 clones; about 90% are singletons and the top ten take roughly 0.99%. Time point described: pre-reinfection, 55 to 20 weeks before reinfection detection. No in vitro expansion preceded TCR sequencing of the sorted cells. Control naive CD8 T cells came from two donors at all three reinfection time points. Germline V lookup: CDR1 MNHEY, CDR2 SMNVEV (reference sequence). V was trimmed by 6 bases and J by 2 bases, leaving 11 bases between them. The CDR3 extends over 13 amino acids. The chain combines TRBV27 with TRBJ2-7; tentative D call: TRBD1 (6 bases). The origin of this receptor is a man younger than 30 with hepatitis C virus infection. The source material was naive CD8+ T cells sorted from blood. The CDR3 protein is CASSPRGPYEQYF. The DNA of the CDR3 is TGTGCCAGCAGCCCCAGGGGCCCCTACGAGCAGTACTTC.